The present T cell receptor (beta chain) was sequenced within a study of neurological immune-mediated disorders. Findings of the study overall: Subjects shared no identical expanded-clone CDR3 amino acid sequences, suggesting private TCR-beta repertoires in all groups.

Synthesis of cDNA used 5'RACE (with 10-nucleotide random UMIs). TCRdb redid the calling of the 5' RACE reads with MiXCR, one entry per CDR3 protein. Of about 41,000 distinct CDR3 sequences in the sample, roughly 14% were seen once. Turning to this clonotype: Its antigen is still unknown. The junction departs from the called germline gene at one end, perhaps through a read error.

The V gene's germline CDR1 is MNHEY and CDR2 SVGAGI. This CDR3 contains 14 residues. The sequencing sample was made of CD4+ T cells from blood. This receptor was taken from a woman aged 55 to 70 with HTLV-1-associated myelopathy (HAM/TSP). The V and J genes are TRBV6-5 and TRBJ2-7; D is undetermined. DNA for the CDR3: TGTGCCAACAGTTCAGAAAGGAGTCCCTACGAGCAGTACTTC. This gives the protein CANSSERSPYEQYF.